This TCR beta chain was sequenced during a study of T-cell memory formation after mild COVID-19. MiXCR, applied by TCRdb to the 5' RACE reads, yields one record per CDR3 protein. The sample holds 580,000 or so distinct CDR3 sequences, 15% to 20% seen once. There are a few counts of this clonotype. Its antigen is as yet unknown. Study-wide results and limits: Some clones that responded turned up in pre-infection memory, which suggests that cross-reactive memory joined in.

CDR1 and CDR2 from the germline V gene are KGHSH and LQKENI. The CDR3 runs 17 residues. Trimming removed 2 bases from V and 5 bases from J; junction bases left unmatched: 10. The sample comprised PBMCs or a T cell subset sorted from them (not recorded which). This receptor was identified in an adult woman who had mild COVID-19 (a few samples of this study predate the infection). Cell type and time point are not known. The chain uses TRBV18 and TRBJ2-2, with TRBD2 matching over 8 bases. CDR3 DNA: TGTGCCAGCTCACCAATCGCGGGGGGCCTAAAGACCGGGGAGCTGTTTTTT. It is translated as CASSPIAGGLKTGELFF.